The rows below give T cell receptor beta chains drawn from one sample of a study of blood T cell repertoires in COVID-19. Here immunoSEQ multiplex PCR was the method, and the copy in TCRdb shows in-frame clones only, minus some. In the table there are around 37,000 clones, roughly nine tenths of which are singletons. The sequencing input was peripheral blood. Receptors originate from a man in his 60s with acute or convalescent COVID-19. Both conserved end residues are part of each CDR3. The order of the fields is V gene, J gene, D gene, clone size, CDR3 DNA, CDR3 protein. The D gene is left open where the match is weak. A clone size is listed for some rows: how often the clone was seen (once, few, many), or a class if it is expanded.

TRBV6-1	TRBJ2-1	.	few	TGTGCCAGCAGTGAACGGGGACGGGAGAAGCAGTTCTTC	CASSERGREKQFF
TRBV27	TRBJ1-2	TRBD1	.	TGTGCCAGCGGGACAGGGGGCCCCTATGGCTACACCTTC	CASGTGGPYGYTF
TRBV4-3	TRBJ2-1	.	.	TGCGCCAGCAGTCCCCAGGACGGGAGAGGGGAGCAGTTCTTC	CASSPQDGRGEQFF
TRBV18	TRBJ2-2	TRBD2	.	TGTGCCAGCTCACCACTTAGACTAGCGGCAACGAACACCGGGGAGCTGTTTTTT	CASSPLRLAATNTGELFF
TRBV11-2	TRBJ2-1	TRBD1	once	TGTGCCAGCAGCCGGACAGGGGGTCTCGATGAGCAGTTCTTC	CASSRTGGLDEQFF
TRBV7-2	TRBJ2-6	.	.	TGTGCCAGCAGCTTAGGTGGGGGAGGTGGGGCCAACGTCCTGACTTTC	CASSLGGGGGANVLTF
TRBV7-8	TRBJ2-1	TRBD2	once	TGTGCCAGCCGAAGACGGGAGGGCCCGGGGAAGCATGAGCAGTTCTTC	CASRRREGPGKHEQFF
TRBV10-2	TRBJ2-2	TRBD1	.	TGCGCCAGCATCGGCAGGGGGCGGGTCACCGGGGAGCTGTTTTTT	CASIGRGRVTGELFF
TRBV5-8	TRBJ1-1	.	few	TGTGCCAGCAGCTTACAGGGGAACACTGAAGCTTTCTTT	CASSLQGNTEAFF
TRBV10-2	TRBJ2-5	.	.	TGCGCCAGCAGTGCCAAGGCTAGCCCCTTAGGATACCAAGAGACCCAGTACTTC	CASSAKASPLGYQETQYF
TRBV29-1	TRBJ2-1	TRBD1	.	TGCAGCGTATTAGGGGGCAAATATGAGCAGTTCTTC	CSVLGGKYEQFF
TRBV5-4	TRBJ1-2	.	once	TGTGCCAGCAGCCTTGAGATCTACAGCTATGGCTACACCTTC	CASSLEIYSYGYTF
TRBV5-1	TRBJ2-7	.	.	TGCGCCAGCAGCTTGGACACGTTCTACGAGCAGTACTTC	CASSLDTFYEQYF
TRBV4-1	TRBJ1-2	.	.	TGCGCCAGCAGCCAACGATTGCGGGGTCGTAACTATGGCTACACCTTC	CASSQRLRGRNYGYTF
TRBV11-3	TRBJ2-2	.	.	TGTGCCAGCAGTTTTAGCGGGAACACCGGGGAGCTGTTTTTT	CASSFSGNTGELFF